A selection of T cell receptor beta chains follows, all from one sample in a study of immune characterization of retroperitoneal liposarcoma. TCRdb re-called the PCR reads with MiXCR, one entry per CDR3 protein. The sample has roughly 10,000 distinct CDR3 sequences, 20% to 25% seen once. The specimen was blood. The origin of the receptors is a female donor with retroperitoneal liposarcoma. The CDR3 runs from the conserved cysteine through the conserved F or W. D genes are given only for firm matches. Size values are once, few and many counts, or a class for expanded clones, and some rows have none.

CDR3 DNA,CDR3 protein,clone size,V gene,J gene,D gene
TGTGCCAGCAGTGAATTGGTGAGCGAGCAGTTCTTC,CASSELVSEQFF,many,TRBV6-1,TRBJ2-1,-
TGTGCCAGCAGCGTTGGTATGGGAGTGATAGGCTACAATGAGCAGTTCTTC,CASSVGMGVIGYNEQFF,few,TRBV9,TRBJ2-1,-
TGTGCCAGCAGCCAAGGGGGGCCATACAATGAGCAGTTCTTC,CASSQGGPYNEQFF,medium-sized,TRBV11-2,TRBJ2-1,-
TGCGCCAGCAGTGTGGGCAGTGTCGGCAATGAGCAGTTCTTC,CASSVGSVGNEQFF,-,TRBV10-1,TRBJ2-1,-
TGTGCCAGCAGCTCTGGGGGCACCTTC,CASSSGGTF,-,TRBV7-8,TRBJ2-7,-
TGTGCCAGCAGCTACGGGACCCCATATGGCTACACCTTC,CASSYGTPYGYTF,few,TRBV6-1,TRBJ1-2,-
TGTGCCAGCAGGCCGACTGTTACAGATACGCAGTATTTT,CASRPTVTDTQYF,medium-sized,TRBV6-1,TRBJ2-3,-
TGTGCCAGCAGTGCGGACAGCTATGGCTACACCTTC,CASSADSYGYTF,many,TRBV6-1,TRBJ1-2,-
TGTGCCAGCAGGACACAGGGGTTTAGAAACATTCAGTACTTC,CASRTQGFRNIQYF,many,TRBV12-3/TRBV12-4,TRBJ2-4,TRBD1
TGTGCCAGCAGTTACTCCCAGGGGGGGACAGGGCACTCACCCCTCCACTTT,CASSYSQGGTGHSPLHF,large,TRBV6-6,TRBJ1-6,TRBD1